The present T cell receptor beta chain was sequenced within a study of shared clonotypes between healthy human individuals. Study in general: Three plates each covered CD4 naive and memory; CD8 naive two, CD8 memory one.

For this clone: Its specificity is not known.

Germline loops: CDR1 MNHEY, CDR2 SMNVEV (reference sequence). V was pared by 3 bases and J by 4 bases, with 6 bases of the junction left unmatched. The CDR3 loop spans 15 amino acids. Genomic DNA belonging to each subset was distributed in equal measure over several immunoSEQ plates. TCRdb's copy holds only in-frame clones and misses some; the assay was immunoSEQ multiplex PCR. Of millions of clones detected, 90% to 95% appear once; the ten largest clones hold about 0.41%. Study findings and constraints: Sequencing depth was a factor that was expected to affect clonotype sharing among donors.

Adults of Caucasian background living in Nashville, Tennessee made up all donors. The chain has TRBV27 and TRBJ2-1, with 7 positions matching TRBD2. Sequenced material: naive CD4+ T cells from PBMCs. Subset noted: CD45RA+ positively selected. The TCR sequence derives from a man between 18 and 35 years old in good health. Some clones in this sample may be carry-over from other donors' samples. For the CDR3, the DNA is TGTGCCAGCAGTTTGTCTAGCGGACCTTACAATGAGCAGTTCTTC. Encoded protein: CASSLSSGPYNEQFF.